The sequence of this T cell receptor (beta chain) was determined in a study of shared clonotypes between healthy human individuals. CD45RO-negative, CCR7-positively selected cells formed the naive CD8 fraction, excluding terminally differentiated effector memory CD45RA+ cells. Looked up from germline, CDR1 is SGHNT and CDR2 is YYREEE (reference sequence). The CDR3 totals 18 residues. Trimming at V came to 0 bases and at J to 6 bases, leaving 12 bases not matched to a gene. The repertoire was sequenced with immunoSEQ multiplex PCR; TCRdb's copy has only in-frame clones and lacks some. Of millions of clones detected, under 95% appear once; the ten largest clones hold more than 1.5%.

The genes are TRBV5-4 and TRBJ2-1, with 10 bases fitting TRBD2. Sequenced material: naive CD8+ T cells from PBMCs. The source of this sequence is a man between 18 and 29 years old in good health. Some clones in this sample may be carry-over from other donors' samples. CDR3 DNA sequence: TGTGCCAGCAGCTTGGGTGTCCTAGCGGGAGTTTCCCGCAATGAGCAGTTCTTC. It specifies CASSLGVLAGVSRNEQFF.